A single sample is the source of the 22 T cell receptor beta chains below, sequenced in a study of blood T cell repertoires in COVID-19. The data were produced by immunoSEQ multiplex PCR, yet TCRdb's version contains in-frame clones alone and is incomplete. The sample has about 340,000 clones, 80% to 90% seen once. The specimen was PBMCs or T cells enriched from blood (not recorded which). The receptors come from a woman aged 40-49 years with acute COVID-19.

CDR3 in amino acids: CATSDPGLAFDEQFF. The CDR3 DNA sequence: TGTGCCACCAGTGACCCCGGACTAGCGTTCGATGAGCAGTTCTTC. The V call is TRBV24-1, the J call TRBJ2-1; 9 bases match TRBD2. The CDR3 is 15 residues long. J gave up 8 bases and V 4 bases, and 8 bases lay outside the gene matches. Looked up from germline, CDR1 is KGHDR and CDR2 is SFDVKD.

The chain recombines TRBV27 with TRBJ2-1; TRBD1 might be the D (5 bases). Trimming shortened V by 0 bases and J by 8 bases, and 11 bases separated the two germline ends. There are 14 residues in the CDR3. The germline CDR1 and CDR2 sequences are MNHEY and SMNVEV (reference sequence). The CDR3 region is CASSLSQGSDEQFF. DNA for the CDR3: TGTGCCAGCAGTTTATCGCAGGGATCCGATGAGCAGTTCTTC.

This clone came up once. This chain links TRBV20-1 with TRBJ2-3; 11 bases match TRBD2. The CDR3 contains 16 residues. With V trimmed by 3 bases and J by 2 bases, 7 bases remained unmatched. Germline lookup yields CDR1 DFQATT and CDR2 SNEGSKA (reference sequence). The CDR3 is CSASLGLAVYTDTQYF. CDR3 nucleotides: TGCAGTGCTAGTTTGGGACTAGCGGTATACACAGATACGCAGTATTTT.

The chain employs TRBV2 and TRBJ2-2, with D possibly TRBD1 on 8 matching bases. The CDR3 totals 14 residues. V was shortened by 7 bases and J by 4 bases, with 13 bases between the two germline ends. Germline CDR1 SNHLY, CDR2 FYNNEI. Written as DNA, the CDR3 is TGTGCCAGCACCCACAGGGGGGGCACCGGGGAGCTGTTTTTT. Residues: CASTHRGGTGELFF.

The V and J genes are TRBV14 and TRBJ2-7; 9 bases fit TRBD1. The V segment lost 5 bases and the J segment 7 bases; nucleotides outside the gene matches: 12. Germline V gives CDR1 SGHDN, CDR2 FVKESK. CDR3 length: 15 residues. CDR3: CASSARTGQGLEQYF. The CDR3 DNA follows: TGTGCCAGCAGCGCACGGACGGGACAGGGCTTGGAGCAGTACTTC.

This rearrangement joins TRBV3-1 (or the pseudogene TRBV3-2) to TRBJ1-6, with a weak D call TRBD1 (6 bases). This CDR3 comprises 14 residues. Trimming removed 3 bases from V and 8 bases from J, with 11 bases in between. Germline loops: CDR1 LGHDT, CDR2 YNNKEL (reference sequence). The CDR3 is CASSHTGLDSPLHF. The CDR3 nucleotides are TGTGCCAGCAGCCACACAGGGTTGGATTCACCCCTCCACTTT.

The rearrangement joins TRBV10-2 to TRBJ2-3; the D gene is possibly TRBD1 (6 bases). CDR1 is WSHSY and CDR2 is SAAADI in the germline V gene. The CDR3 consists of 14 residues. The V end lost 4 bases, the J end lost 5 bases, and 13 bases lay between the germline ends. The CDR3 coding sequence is TGCGCCAGCAGTGTTTCAGGGGTAGGAGATACGCAGTATTTT. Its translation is CASSVSGVGDTQYF.

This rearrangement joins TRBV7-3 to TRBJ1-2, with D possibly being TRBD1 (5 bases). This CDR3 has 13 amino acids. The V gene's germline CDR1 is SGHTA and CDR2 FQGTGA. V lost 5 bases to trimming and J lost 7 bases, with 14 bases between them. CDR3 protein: CASSTNQGSGYTF. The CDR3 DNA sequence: TGTGCCAGCAGCACAAACCAGGGATCTGGCTACACCTTC.

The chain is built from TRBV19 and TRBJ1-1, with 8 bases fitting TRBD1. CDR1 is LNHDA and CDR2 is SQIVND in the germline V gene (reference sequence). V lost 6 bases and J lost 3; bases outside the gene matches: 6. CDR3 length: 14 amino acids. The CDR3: CASRSTGDHTEAFF. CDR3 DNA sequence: TGTGCCAGTAGATCGACAGGGGACCACACTGAAGCTTTCTTT.

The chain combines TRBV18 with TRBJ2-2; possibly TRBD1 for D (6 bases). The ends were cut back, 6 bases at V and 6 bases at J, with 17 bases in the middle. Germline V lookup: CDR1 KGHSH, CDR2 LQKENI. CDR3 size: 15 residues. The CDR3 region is CASSYSGTQAGELFF. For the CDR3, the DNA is TGTGCCAGCTCGTACTCCGGGACACAAGCCGGGGAGCTGTTTTTT.

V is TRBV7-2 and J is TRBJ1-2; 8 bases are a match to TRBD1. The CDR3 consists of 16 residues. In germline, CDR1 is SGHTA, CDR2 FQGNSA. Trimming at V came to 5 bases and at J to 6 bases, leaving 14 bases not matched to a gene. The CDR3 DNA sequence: TGTGCCAGCAGCGTTCAGGGGGCCCACTCCACCGATGGCTACACCTTC. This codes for CASSVQGAHSTDGYTF.

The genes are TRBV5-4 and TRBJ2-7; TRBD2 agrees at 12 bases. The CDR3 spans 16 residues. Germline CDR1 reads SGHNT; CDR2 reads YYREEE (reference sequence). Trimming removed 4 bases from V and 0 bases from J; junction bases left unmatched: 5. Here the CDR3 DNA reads TGTGCCAGCAGCGACGGACTAGCGGGGAGCTCCTACGAGCAGTACTTC. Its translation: CASSDGLAGSSYEQYF.

The CDR3 loop is CASSEADSNSPLHF. CDR3 coding DNA: TGTGCCAGCAGTGAAGCGGACAGTAATTCACCCCTCCACTTT. The chain is built from TRBV6-1 and TRBJ1-6; D might be TRBD1 (6 bases). The CDR3 is 14 residues long. Germline V CDR1 and CDR2: MNHNS, SASEGT. V shed 0 bases and J shed 6 bases, with 6 bases lying between them.

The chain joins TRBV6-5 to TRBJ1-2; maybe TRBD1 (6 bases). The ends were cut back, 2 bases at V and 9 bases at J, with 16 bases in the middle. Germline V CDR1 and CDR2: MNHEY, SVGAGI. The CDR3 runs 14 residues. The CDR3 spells CASSYPGVHGSYTF. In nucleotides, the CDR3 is TGTGCCAGCAGTTACCCAGGGGTTCATGGGAGCTACACCTTC.

CDR3 region: CASSQNLAGGVISTDTQYF. The DNA of the CDR3 is TGCGCCAGCAGCCAAAACCTAGCGGGAGGTGTTATTAGCACAGATACGCAGTATTTT. This chain joins TRBV4-3 and TRBJ2-3, with 11 bases fitting TRBD2. Germline V CDR1 and CDR2: LGHNA, YSLEER. CDR3 length equals 19 residues. After removal of 2 bases from V and 0 bases from J, the junction contained 10 bases not matched to a gene.

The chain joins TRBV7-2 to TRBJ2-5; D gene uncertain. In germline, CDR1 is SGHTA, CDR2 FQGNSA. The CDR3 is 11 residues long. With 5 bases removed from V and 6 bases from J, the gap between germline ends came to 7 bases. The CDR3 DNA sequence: TGTGCCAGCAGCGTGGAGAAGACCCAGTACTTC. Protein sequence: CASSVEKTQYF.

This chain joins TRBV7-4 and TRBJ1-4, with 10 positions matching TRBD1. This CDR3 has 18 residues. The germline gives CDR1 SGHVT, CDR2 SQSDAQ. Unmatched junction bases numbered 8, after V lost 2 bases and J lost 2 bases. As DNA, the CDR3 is TGTGCCAGCAGCTTATCGACGGACAGGGGGGGTACTAATGAAAAACTGTTTTTT. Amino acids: CASSLSTDRGGTNEKLFF.

CDR3 amino acids: CASGTRQGADTEAFF. For the CDR3, the DNA is TGTGCCAGCGGTACCCGACAGGGGGCGGACACTGAAGCTTTCTTT. V gene TRBV6-5 combines with J gene TRBJ1-1; 10 bases map to TRBD1. The V gene's germline CDR1 is MNHEY and CDR2 SVGAGI. This CDR3 is 15 amino acids long. V shed 8 bases and J 3 bases; nucleotides not matched to a gene: 9.

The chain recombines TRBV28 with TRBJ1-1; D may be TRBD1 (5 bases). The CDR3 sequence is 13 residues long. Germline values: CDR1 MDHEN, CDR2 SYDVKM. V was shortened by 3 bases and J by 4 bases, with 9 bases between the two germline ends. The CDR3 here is CASSFRVGTEAFF. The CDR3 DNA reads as TGTGCCAGCAGTTTCAGGGTGGGCACTGAAGCTTTCTTT.

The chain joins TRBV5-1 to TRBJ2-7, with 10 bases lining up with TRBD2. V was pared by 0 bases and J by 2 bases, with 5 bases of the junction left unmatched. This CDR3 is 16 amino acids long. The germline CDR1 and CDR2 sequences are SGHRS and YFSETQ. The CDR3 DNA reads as TGCGCCAGCAGCTTGGCTCTTAGCGGGGGGACCTACGAGCAGTACTTC. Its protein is CASSLALSGGTYEQYF.

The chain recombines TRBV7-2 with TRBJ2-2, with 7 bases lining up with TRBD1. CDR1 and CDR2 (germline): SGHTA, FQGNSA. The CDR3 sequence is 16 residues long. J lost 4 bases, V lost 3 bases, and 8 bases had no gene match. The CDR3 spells CASSFSSGQSTGELFF. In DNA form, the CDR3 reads TGTGCCAGCAGCTTTTCGTCGGGACAGAGCACCGGGGAGCTGTTTTTT. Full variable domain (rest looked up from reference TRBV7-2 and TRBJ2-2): GAGVSQSPSNKVTEKGKDVELRCDPISGHTALYWYRQSLGQGLEFLIYFQGNSAPDKSGLPSDRFSAERTGGSVSTLTIQRTQQEDSAVYLCASSFSSGQSTGELFFGEGSRLTVL.

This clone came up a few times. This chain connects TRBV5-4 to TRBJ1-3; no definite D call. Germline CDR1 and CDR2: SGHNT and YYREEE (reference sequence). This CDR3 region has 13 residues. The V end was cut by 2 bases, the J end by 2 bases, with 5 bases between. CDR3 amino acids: CASSLRAGNTIYF. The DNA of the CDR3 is TGTGCCAGCAGCTTAAGAGCTGGAAACACCATATATTTT. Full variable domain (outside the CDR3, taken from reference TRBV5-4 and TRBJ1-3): ETGVTQSPTHLIKTRGQQVTLRCSSQSGHNTVSWYQQALGQGPQFIFQYYREEENGRGNFPPRFSGLQFPNYSSELNVNALELDDSALYLCASSLRAGNTIYFGEGSWLTVV.